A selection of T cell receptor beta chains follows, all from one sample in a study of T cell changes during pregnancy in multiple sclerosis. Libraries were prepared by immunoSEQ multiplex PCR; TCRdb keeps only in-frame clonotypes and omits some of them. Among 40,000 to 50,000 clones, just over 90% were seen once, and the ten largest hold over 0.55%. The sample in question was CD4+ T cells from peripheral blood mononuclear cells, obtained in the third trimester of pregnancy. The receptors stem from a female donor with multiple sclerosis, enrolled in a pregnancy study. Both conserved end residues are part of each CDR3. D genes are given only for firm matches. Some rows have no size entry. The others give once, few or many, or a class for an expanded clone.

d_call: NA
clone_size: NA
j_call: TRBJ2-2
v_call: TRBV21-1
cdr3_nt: TGTGCCAGCAGCAAAGTCGGGACTAGCGGGAGGTACGACACCGGGGAGCTGTTTTTT
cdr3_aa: CASSKVGTSGRYDTGELFF

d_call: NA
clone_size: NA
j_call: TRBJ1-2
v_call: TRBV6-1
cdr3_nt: TGTGCCAGCAGTCCTAGCGTAAACTATGGCTACACCTTC
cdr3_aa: CASSPSVNYGYTF

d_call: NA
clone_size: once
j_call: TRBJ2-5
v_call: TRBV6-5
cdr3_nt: TGTGCCAGCACCCCGGGGCGGCGCGGGGATGAGACCCAGTACTTC
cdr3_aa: CASTPGRRGDETQYF

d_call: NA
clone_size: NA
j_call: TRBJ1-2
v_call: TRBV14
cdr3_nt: TGTGCCAGCAGCCAAGATATTATGGGCAGACGCCAACTCTACCTCTATGGCTACACCTTC
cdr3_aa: CASSQDIMGRRQLYLYGYTF

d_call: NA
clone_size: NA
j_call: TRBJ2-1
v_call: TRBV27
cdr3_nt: TGTGCCAGCAGTTTGGGGGGACGACTTAGCTCCTACAATGAGCAGTTCTTC
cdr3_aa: CASSLGGRLSSYNEQFF

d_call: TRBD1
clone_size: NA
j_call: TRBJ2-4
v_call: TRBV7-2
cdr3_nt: TGTGCCAGCAGCTTATCGCCGGACAGGGTAGCCAAAAACATTCAGTACTTC
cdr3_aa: CASSLSPDRVAKNIQYF

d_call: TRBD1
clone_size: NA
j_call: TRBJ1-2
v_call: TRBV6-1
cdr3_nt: TGTGCCAGCAGTGGGACAGGATATGGCTACACCTTC
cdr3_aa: CASSGTGYGYTF

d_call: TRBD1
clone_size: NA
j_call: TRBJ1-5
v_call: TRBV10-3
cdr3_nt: TGTGCCATCAGTGAGTCGGGACAGGGGCATCAGCCCCAGCATTTT
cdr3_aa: CAISESGQGHQPQHF

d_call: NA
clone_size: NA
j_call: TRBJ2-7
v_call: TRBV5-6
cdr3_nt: TGTGCCAGCACTTCCCCCAGCGCCGGAACGGGTTTCTACGAGCAGTACTTC
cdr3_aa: CASTSPSAGTGFYEQYF

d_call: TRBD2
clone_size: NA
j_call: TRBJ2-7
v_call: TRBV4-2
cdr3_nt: TGTGCCAGCAGCCAAGTTGCGGGGGGCCAAAATAGGGACCCCTACGAGCAGTACTTC
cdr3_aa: CASSQVAGGQNRDPYEQYF

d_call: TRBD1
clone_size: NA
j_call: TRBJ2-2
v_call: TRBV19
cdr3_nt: TGTGCCAGTAGTACAGGGGGCCCGAACACCGGGGAGCTGTTTTTT
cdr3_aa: CASSTGGPNTGELFF

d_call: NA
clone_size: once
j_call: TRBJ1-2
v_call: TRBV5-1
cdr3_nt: TGCGCCAGCAGCTTGGCGGGGAGGCTTGACTATGGCTACACCTTC
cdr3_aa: CASSLAGRLDYGYTF

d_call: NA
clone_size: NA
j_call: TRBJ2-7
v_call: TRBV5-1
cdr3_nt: TGCGCCAGCAGCTTGTTGAGGAGCTACGAGCAGTACTTC
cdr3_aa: CASSLLRSYEQYF

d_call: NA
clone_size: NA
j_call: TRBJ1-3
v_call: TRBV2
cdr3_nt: TGTGCCAGCAGGGACAGTTTCTCTGGAAACACCATATATTTT
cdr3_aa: CASRDSFSGNTIYF

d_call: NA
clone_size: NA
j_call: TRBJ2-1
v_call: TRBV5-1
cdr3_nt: TGCGCCAGCAGCTTTCAGGGTATGTCCTACAATGAGCAGTTCTTC
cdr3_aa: CASSFQGMSYNEQFF

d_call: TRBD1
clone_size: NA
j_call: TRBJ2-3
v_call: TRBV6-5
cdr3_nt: TGTGCCAGCAGTGAGACAGGGGGCACAGATACGCAGTATTTT
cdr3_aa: CASSETGGTDTQYF

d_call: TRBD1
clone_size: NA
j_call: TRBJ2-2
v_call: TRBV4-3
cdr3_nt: TGCGCCAGCAGCCAAGAGACAGGGAGCACCGGGGAGCTGTTTTTT
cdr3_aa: CASSQETGSTGELFF

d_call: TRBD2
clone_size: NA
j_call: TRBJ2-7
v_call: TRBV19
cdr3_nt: TGTGCCAGTAGTACTCGACTAGCGAAAACCTACGAGCAGTACTTC
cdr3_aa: CASSTRLAKTYEQYF

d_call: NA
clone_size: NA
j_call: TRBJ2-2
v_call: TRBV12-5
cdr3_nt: TGTGCTAGTGGTCTAGGATCCACCCCCCTGGAAGCGCTGTTTTTT
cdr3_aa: CASGLGSTPLEALFF

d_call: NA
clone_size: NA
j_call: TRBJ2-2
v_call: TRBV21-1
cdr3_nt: TGTGCCAGCAGCAAAGCCCCTAGCGGGGGGGCCGCGAACACCGGGGAGCTGTTTTTT
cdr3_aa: CASSKAPSGGAANTGELFF

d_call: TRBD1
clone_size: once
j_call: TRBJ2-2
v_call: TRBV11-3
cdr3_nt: TGTGCCAGCAGCACCGGACAGGGTCCGAACACCGGGGAGCTGTTTTTT
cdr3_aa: CASSTGQGPNTGELFF

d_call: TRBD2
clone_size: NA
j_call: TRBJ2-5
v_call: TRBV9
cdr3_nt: TGTGCCAGCAGCGTAGGCGGGGGGGCCGTGGAGACCCAGTACTTC
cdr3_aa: CASSVGGGAVETQYF

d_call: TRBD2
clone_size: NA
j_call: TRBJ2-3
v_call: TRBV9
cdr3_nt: TGTGCCAGCAGCATCGCGGGGGGGCTTCAAGATACGCAGTATTTT
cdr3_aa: CASSIAGGLQDTQYF

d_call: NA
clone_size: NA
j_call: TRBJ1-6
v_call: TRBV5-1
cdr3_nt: TGCGCCAGCAGCTTTTGGGGGGCGCGGGGGAATAATTCACCCCTCCACTTT
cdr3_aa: CASSFWGARGNNSPLHF

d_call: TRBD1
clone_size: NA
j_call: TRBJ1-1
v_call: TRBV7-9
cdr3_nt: TGTGCCAGCAGCTTGCGGGACAGGTCATATGAAGCTTTCTTT
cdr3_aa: CASSLRDRSYEAFF

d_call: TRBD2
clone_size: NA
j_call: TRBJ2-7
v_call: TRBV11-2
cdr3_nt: TGTGCCAGCAGCTGGGGGGGTGGAGGAAACGAGCAGTACTTC
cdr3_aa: CASSWGGGGNEQYF

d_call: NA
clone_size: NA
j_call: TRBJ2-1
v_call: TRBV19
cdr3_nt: TGTGCCAGTAGTTCGACTACCCTCTTCTACAATGAGCAGTTCTTC
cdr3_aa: CASSSTTLFYNEQFF

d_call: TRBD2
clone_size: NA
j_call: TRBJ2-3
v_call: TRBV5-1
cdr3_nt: TGCGCCAGCAGCTTGAGCGGGGGAGGCACAGATACGCAGTATTTT
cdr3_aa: CASSLSGGGTDTQYF

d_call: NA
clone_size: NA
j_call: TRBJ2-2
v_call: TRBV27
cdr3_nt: TGTGCCAGCAGCACAGAGACCCGGGAGCTGTTTTTT
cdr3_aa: CASSTETRELFF

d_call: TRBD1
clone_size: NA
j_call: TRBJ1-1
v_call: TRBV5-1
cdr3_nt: TGCGCCAGCAGCTTTCAGGGGGCCCCGAACACTGAAGCTTTCTTT
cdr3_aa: CASSFQGAPNTEAFF

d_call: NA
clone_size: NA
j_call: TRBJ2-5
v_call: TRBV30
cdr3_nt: TGTGCCTGGAGTGTACTCGCAGGCAGGGAGACCCAGTACTTC
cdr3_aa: CAWSVLAGRETQYF

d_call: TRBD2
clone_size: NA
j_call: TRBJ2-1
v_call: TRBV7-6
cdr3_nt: TGTGCCAGCAGCTTAGTTCGGGAGCGGGAGCCTCAGTTCTTC
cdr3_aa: CASSLVREREPQFF

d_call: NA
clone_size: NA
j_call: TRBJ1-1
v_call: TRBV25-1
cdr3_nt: TGTGCCAGCAGCCCATATGGAGTTTTGAACACTGAAGCTTTCTTT
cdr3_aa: CASSPYGVLNTEAFF

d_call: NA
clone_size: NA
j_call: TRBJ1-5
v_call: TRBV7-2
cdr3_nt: TGTGCCAGCAGTTACCAGGGAGGCGGTCAGCCCCAGCATTTT
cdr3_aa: CASSYQGGGQPQHF

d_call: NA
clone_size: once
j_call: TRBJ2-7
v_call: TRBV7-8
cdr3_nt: TGTGCCAGCAGCTTAAGAACAGGGATTTACGAGCAGTACTTC
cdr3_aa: CASSLRTGIYEQYF

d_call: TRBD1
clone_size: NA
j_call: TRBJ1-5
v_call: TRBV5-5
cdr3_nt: TGTGCCAGCAGCTTACTATACAGGGGCCAGCCCCAGCATTTT
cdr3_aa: CASSLLYRGQPQHF

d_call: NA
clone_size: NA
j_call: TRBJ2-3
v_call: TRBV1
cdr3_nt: TGCACCAGCAGCCAAGAAACCCCGTCCCCGGGAGTCGCAGATACGCAGTATTTT
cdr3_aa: CTSSQETPSPGVADTQYF

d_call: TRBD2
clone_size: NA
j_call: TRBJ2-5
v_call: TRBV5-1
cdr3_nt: TGCGCCAGCAGCTTGGGGACTAGCGGGGGGGCCTGGGAGACCCAGTACTTC
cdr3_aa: CASSLGTSGGAWETQYF

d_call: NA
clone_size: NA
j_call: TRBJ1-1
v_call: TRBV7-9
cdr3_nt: TGTGCCAGCAGCTTGGGCAGGGGACGGAGCACTGAAGCTTTCTTT
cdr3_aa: CASSLGRGRSTEAFF

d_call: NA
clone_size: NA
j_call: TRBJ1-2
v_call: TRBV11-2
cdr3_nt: TGTGCCAGCAGCTTACAGGGTGTGGGTGACTATGGCTACACCTTC
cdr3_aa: CASSLQGVGDYGYTF

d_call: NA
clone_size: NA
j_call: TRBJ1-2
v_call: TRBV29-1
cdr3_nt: TGCAGCGTTGAACATAACTATGGCTACACCTTC
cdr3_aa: CSVEHNYGYTF

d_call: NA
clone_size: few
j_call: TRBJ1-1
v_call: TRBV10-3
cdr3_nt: TGTGCCATCGCCAGGAAGAACACTGAAGCTTTCTTT
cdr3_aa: CAIARKNTEAFF

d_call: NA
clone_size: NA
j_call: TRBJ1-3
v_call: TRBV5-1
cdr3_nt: TGCGCCAGCAGCTTGGAGGGACTCAGCTCTGGAAACACCATATATTTT
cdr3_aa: CASSLEGLSSGNTIYF

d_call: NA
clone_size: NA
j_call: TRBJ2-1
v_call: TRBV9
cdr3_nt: TGTGCCAGCAGCGTGTCTCCTGCCTACAATGAGCAGTTCTTC
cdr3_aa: CASSVSPAYNEQFF

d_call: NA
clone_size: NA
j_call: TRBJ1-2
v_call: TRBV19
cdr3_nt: TGTGCCAGTAGTCCCGACACCTATGGCTACACCTTC
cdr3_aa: CASSPDTYGYTF

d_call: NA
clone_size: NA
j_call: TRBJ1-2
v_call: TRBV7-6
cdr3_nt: TGTGCCAGCAGCCAACAGGGAGGGCTCTATGGCTACACCTTC
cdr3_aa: CASSQQGGLYGYTF

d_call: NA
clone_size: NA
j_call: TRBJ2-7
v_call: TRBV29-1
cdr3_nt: TGCAGCGTCCTCAAGGGACTGAACGAGCAGTACTTC
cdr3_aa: CSVLKGLNEQYF

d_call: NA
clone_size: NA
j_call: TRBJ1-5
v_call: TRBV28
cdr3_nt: TGTGCCAGCAGAGGAGGGAATCAGCCCCAGCATTTT
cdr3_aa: CASRGGNQPQHF

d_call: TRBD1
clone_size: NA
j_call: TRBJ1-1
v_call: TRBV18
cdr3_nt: TGTGCCAGCTCACCACAAGGGGGCGCGGACACTGAAGCTTTCTTT
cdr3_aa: CASSPQGGADTEAFF

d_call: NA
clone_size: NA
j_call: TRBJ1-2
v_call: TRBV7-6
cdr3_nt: TGTGCCAGCAGCGCCACTGATAACTATGGCTACACCTTC
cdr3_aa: CASSATDNYGYTF

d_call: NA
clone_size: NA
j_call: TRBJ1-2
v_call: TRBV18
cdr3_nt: TGTGCCAGCTCACCCAGAGGTAGCAATGGCTACACCTTC
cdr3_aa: CASSPRGSNGYTF

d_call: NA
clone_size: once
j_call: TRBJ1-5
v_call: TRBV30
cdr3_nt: TGTGCCTGGAGTGGTGTTTCAAGCAATCAGCCCCAGCATTTT
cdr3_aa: CAWSGVSSNQPQHF

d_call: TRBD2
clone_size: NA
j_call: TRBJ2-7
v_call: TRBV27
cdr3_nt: TGTGCCAGCAGTTTGGTGGCCGGGGGCAGTACTAGCGGAAGGATCTCCTACGAGCAGTACTTC
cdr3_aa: CASSLVAGGSTSGRISYEQYF

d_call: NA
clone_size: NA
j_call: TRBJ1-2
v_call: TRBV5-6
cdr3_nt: TGTGCCAGCAGCCCCGGACAGAGCTATGGCTACACCTTC
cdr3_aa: CASSPGQSYGYTF

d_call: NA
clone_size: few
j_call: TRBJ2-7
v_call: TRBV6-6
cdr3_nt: TGTGCCAGCAGTCAGACATCTTGGGAGCAGTACTTC
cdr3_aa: CASSQTSWEQYF